The present T cell receptor (beta chain) was sequenced within a study of control samples from healthy donors and cancer patients. In germline, CDR1 is SNHLY, CDR2 FYNNEI. The CDR3 has 13 amino acids. Between the trimmed V and J ends, which lost 3 bases and 1 base, there was a span of 6 bases. Profiled with immunoSEQ multiplex PCR; TCRdb holds only in-frame clones, not every one. The data show 140,000 or so clones, 90% to 95% seen once. The specimen sequenced was PBMCs. The TCR sequence derives from a man in his 60s with colorectal cancer. The chain has TRBV2 and TRBJ2-5, with no clear D. CDR3 DNA sequence: TGTGCCAGCAGTGACAGGCGCCAAGAGACCCAGTACTTC. It codes for CASSDRRQETQYF.